This T cell receptor beta chain was captured by sequencing in a study of blood T cell repertoires in COVID-19. Study as a whole: Collection of acute and convalescent COVID-19 samples took place in the United States, Italy and Spain. From T cells, B-cell-depleted T cells, or PBMCs came the material, which was cDNA or gDNA.

Original handling: Reference gene primer amplification gave nucleated cell count estimates. Some clones are missing from TCRdb's copy, which holds only in-frame ones; the method was immunoSEQ multiplex PCR. The V and J calls and clone size were taken over from that table, and D and trimming were inferred from the DNA. The sample lists fewer than 200,000 clones; almost 80% were seen once. The length of the CDR3 is 13 residues. In germline, CDR1 is SGHTA, CDR2 FQGTGA. V was shortened by 3 bases and J by 5 bases, with 9 bases between the two germline ends. The rearrangement uses TRBV7-3 and TRBJ2-3, with D possibly TRBD1 on 5 matching bases. Sequencing was carried out using peripheral blood. This receptor was taken from a woman aged 70-85 years with acute or convalescent COVID-19. CDR3 in amino acids: CASSFRGQDTQYF. The CDR3 DNA reads TGTGCCAGCAGCTTCCGAGGACAAGATACGCAGTATTTT.